The 10 T cell receptor beta chains below were found in one sample sequenced in a study of blood T cells in healthy people across ages. A sample-barcoded 5' primer and a J-beta primer mix were used in a second PCR of roughly 7 to 11 cycles. TCRdb reprocessed the 5' RACE reads with MiXCR, giving one entry per CDR3 protein. The sample has some 1,500,000 distinct CDR3 sequences, under 55% seen once. The sample taken for sequencing was blood. All receptors come from a woman under 30 in good health.

The V gene is TRBV4-3, the J gene TRBJ1-1; D is uncertain. This CDR3 region has 13 residues. Deletions cut 2 bases from V and 1 base from J, with 5 bases between. Per germline, CDR1 LGHNA and CDR2 YSLEER. The CDR3 nucleotides read TGCGCCAGCAGCCAACGTCCGAACACTGAAGCTTTCTTT. This translates into CASSQRPNTEAFF.

The chain recombines TRBV19 with TRBJ1-1, with D maybe TRBD1 (5 bases). CDR1 is LNHDA and CDR2 is SQIVND in the germline V gene (reference sequence). The V end was cut by 7 bases, the J end by 1 base, with 13 bases between. The CDR3 spans 14 residues. CDR3 sequence: CASTLGQPNTEAFF. In DNA, the CDR3 is TGTGCCAGTACCTTGGGGCAGCCGAACACTGAAGCTTTCTTT.

The chain's CDR3 is CASSLDPGGESYGYTF. Written as DNA, the CDR3 is TGTGCCAGCAGCTTAGACCCGGGGGGCGAAAGCTATGGCTACACCTTC. V gene TRBV7-2 combines with J gene TRBJ1-2; tentatively, D is TRBD1 (6 bases). Germline V gene lookup returns CDR1 SGHTA and CDR2 FQGNSA. V was clipped by 1 base and J by 4 bases, with 16 bases between them. The CDR3 runs to 16 residues.

V usage is TRBV7-9 and J usage is TRBJ1-2, with TRBD1 as a possible D gene (6 bases). The germline V gene has CDR1 SEHNR and CDR2 FQNEAQ (reference sequence). This CDR3 spans 12 amino acids. V was pared by 5 bases and J by 7 bases, with 11 bases between. The CDR3 sequence is CASSPDSPGYTF. CDR3 nucleotides: TGTGCCAGCAGCCCGGACAGCCCTGGCTACACCTTC.

A few counts support this clonotype. CDR3 region: CASSPGLVRDTQYF. In nucleotides, the CDR3 is TGTGCCAGCAGCCCAGGACTAGTTCGTGATACGCAGTATTTT. The chain carries TRBV7-3 and TRBJ2-3; 7 bases map to TRBD2. The CDR3 totals 14 residues. From germline, CDR1 is SGHTA and CDR2 FQGTGA. V lost 5 bases, J lost 6 bases, and 8 bases stayed unmatched.

The rearrangement links TRBV20-1 to TRBJ1-6, with D perhaps matching TRBD1 (5 bases). Germline CDR1 and CDR2: DFQATT and SNEGSKA (reference sequence). CDR3 length equals 14 residues. Trimming stripped 1 base from V and 7 bases from J, with 11 bases between. The DNA for the CDR3 is TGCAGTGCTAGAGTCCAGGGCCAAAATTCACCCCTCCACTTT. Translating gives CSARVQGQNSPLHF.

This clonotype has a handful of counts. This chain uses TRBV7-9 with TRBJ2-7; 7 bases are a match to TRBD1. V lost 7 bases, J lost 1 base, and 4 bases stayed unmatched. The CDR3 has 13 amino acids. The germline gives CDR1 SEHNR, CDR2 FQNEAQ (reference sequence). This chain's CDR3 is CASTPDRSYEQYF. CDR3 in DNA: TGTGCCAGCACCCCGGACAGGTCCTACGAGCAGTACTTC. Together with reference TRBV7-9 and TRBJ2-7, the CDR3 gives the full variable domain: DTGVSQNPRHKITKRGQNVTFRCDPISEHNRLYWYRQTLGQGPEFLTYFQNEAQLEKSRLLSDRFSAERPKGSFSTLEIQRTEQGDSAMYLCASTPDRSYEQYFGPGTRLTVT.

The chain carries TRBV29-1 and TRBJ2-3; 11 positions match TRBD2. CDR1 and CDR2 (germline): SQVTM, ANQGSEA. CDR3 length: 17 amino acids. J lost 2 bases, V lost 4 bases, and 11 bases had no gene match. CDR3 amino acids: CSVGASGGLSLTDTQYF. The CDR3 DNA follows: TGCAGCGTTGGGGCTAGCGGGGGGCTTTCCCTCACAGATACGCAGTATTTT.

The J gene is TRBJ1-1, the V gene TRBV4-3, with no clear D. This CDR3 region has 15 residues. Trimming shortened V by 0 bases and J by 1 base, and 9 bases separated the two germline ends. Per the germline V gene, CDR1 is LGHNA and CDR2 is YSLEER. DNA for the CDR3: TGCGCCAGCAGCCAAGATATTCTGGGGAACACTGAAGCTTTCTTT. Translated: CASSQDILGNTEAFF.

The chain couples TRBV4-3 to TRBJ2-1; TRBD1 matches 9 bases. The V gene's germline CDR1 is LGHNA and CDR2 YSLEER. J gave up 9 bases and V 1 base, and 4 bases lay outside the gene matches. The CDR3 length is 14 residues. The CDR3 reads CASSQGTGDSEQFF. In DNA, the CDR3 is TGCGCCAGCAGCCAAGGGACAGGGGACAGTGAGCAGTTCTTC.